This T cell receptor (beta chain) was observed in a study of cytomegalovirus exposure and HLA in healthy donors. Study overall: Assignment to the Caucasian-associated ancestry cluster applied to roughly 80% of the approximately 390 genotyped donors.

The donors gave bone marrow, and they were healthy. Whole-study findings and limits: V- and J-gene trimming of TCR beta was linked (in a later analysis) to a missense DCLRE1C variant.

Germline V gives CDR1 GTSNPN, CDR2 SVGIG (reference sequence). The CDR3 is 14 residues long. With 0 bases removed from V and 2 bases from J, the gap between germline ends came to 10 bases. Primers included in the PCR were 60 Vbeta and 13 Jbeta primers. Using immunoSEQ multiplex PCR, the repertoire was profiled, and TCRdb retains in-frame clones only, with some absent. This sample carries about 160,000 clones, about 79% of them seen once, and the ten largest clones take around 0.89%. A note on this clone: The target antigen is unknown.

This TCR came from a woman aged 45-60 years in good health and CMV-seropositive. The V and J genes are TRBV30 and TRBJ2-5; perhaps TRBD2 as D (7 bases). Sample: PBMCs. CDR3 residues: CAWSVKGGQETQYF. CDR3 DNA sequence: TGTGCCTGGAGTGTAAAGGGGGGGCAAGAGACCCAGTACTTC. Full variable domain (rest looked up from reference TRBV30 and TRBJ2-5): SQTIHQWPATLVQPVGSPLSLECTVEGTSNPNLYWYRQAAGRGLQLLFYSVGIGQISSEVPQNLSASRPQDRQFILSSKKLLLSDSGFYLCAWSVKGGQETQYFGPGTRLLVL.